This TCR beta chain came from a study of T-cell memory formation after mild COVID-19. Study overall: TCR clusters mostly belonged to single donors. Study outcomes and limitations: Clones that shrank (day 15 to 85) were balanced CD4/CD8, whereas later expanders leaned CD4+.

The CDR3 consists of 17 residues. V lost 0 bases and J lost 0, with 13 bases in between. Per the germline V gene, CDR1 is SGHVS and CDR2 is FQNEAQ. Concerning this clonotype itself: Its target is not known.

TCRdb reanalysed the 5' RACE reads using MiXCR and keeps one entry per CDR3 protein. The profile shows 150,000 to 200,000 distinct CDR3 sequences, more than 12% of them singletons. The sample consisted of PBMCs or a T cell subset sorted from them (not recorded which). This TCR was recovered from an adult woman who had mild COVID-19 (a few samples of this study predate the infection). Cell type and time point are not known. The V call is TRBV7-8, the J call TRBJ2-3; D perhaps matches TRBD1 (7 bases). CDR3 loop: CASSLARQGGSTDTQYF. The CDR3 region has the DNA TGTGCCAGCAGCTTAGCGAGGCAGGGGGGCAGCACAGATACGCAGTATTTT.